There are many counts of the clone carrying this T cell receptor beta chain. Its specificity is not known. The investigators amplified TCR beta CDR3 regions from RNA transcripts. The study used the HTBI primer set for a first-round RT-PCR of the TCR CDR3. TCRdb re-called the multiplex PCR reads through MiXCR, storing one row per CDR3 protein. The table has under 300,000 distinct CDR3 sequences, roughly 15% seen once; the top ten hold over 25%. Each 10 ml fresh peripheral blood draw supplied the PBMCs. This sample is drawn from a study of T cells in Graves' hyperthyroidism and ophthalmopathy. Turning to the study itself: The blood sample was taken at first diagnosis, before treatment began. Broader study findings: Among thyroid clonotypes expanded above 0.001, most also appeared in blood. Separating ophthalmopathy from stable hyperthyroidism was achieved by a 13 V-J model.

The V end lost 6 bases, the J end lost 3 bases, and 15 bases lay between the germline ends. Germline V lookup: CDR1 SNHLY, CDR2 FYNNEI. CDR3 length equals 15 residues. Sequencing was performed on blood. The chain recombines TRBV2 with TRBJ2-1; D remains unclear. This receptor was obtained from a woman between 50 and 59 years old with Graves' hyperthyroidism that later progressed to Graves' ophthalmopathy. CDR3: CASRQRDESYNEQFF. CDR3 DNA: TGTGCCAGCAGACAACGAGACGAAAGCTACAATGAGCAGTTCTTC.